This paragraph covers one TCR beta chain sequence. Per germline, CDR1 MNHEY and CDR2 SVGAGI. The CDR3 totals 15 residues. The ends were cut back, 2 bases at V and 0 bases at J, with 8 bases in the middle. This specimen belongs to a study of blood T cell repertoires in COVID-19. Study overall: Samples came from the United States, Italy and Spain, spanning acute and convalescent COVID-19. PBMCs, B-cell-depleted T cells, or T cells provided the cDNA or gDNA that made up the material.

The table came from immunoSEQ multiplex PCR; TCRdb's copy has only in-frame clones and leaves some out. Of over 95,000 clones in the sample, around 88% are singletons; the top ten hold about 18%. The TCR was taken from a human donor with acute or convalescent COVID-19. The donor label of this sample is uncertain. Sequenced sample: peripheral blood. The V gene is TRBV6-5, the J gene TRBJ2-1; D might be TRBD2 (6 bases). The CDR3 reads CASSYAGRSYNEQFF. DNA for the CDR3: TGTGCCAGCAGTTACGCGGGGCGCTCCTACAATGAGCAGTTCTTC.